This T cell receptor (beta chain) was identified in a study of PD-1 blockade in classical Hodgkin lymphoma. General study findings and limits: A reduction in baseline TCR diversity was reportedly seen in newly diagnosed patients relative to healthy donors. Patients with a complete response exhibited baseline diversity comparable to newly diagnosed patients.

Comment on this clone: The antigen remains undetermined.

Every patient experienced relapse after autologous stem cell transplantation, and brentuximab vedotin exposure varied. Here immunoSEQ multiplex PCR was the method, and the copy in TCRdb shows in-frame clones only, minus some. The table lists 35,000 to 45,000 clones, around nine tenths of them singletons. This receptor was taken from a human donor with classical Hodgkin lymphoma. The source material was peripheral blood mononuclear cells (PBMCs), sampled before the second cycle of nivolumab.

For the CDR3, the DNA is TGTGCCAGCAGCTTAGTTACCGCCCATCAGCCCCAGCATTTT. Its protein product is CASSLVTAHQPQHF. V and J are TRBV11-2 and TRBJ1-5; D call uncertain. There are 14 residues in the CDR3. V gave up 1 base and J gave up 5 bases, with 9 bases separating them. The germline V gene encodes CDR1 SGHAT and CDR2 FQNNGV.